Below are 31 T cell receptor beta chains sequenced from a single sample in a study of T cell changes during pregnancy in multiple sclerosis. Method: immunoSEQ multiplex PCR; TCRdb's copy keeps in-frame clones and lacks some. This table has 55,000 to 70,000 clones, 90% appearing once. Sequencing was performed on peripheral blood, taken in the first trimester of pregnancy. These receptors were taken from a female donor in good health, enrolled as a control in a pregnancy study.

This chain connects TRBV2 to TRBJ1-2; 8 bases line up with TRBD1. Trimming at V came to 11 bases and at J to 4 bases, leaving 9 bases not matched to a gene. The CDR3 has 13 amino acids. The germline CDR1 and CDR2 sequences are SNHLY and FYNNEI. In DNA form, the CDR3 reads TGTGCCGGACAGACAGGGGTGGGCTATGGCTACACCTTC. Protein product: CAGQTGVGYGYTF.

V and J are TRBV6-4 and TRBJ2-1; 7 nucleotides align to TRBD2. The CDR3 covers 16 residues. The germline V gene has CDR1 MRHNA and CDR2 SNTAGT. V lost 0 bases to trimming and J lost 7 bases; unmatched junction nucleotides: 9. The CDR3 here is CASSDSRELEVNEQFF. The CDR3 DNA sequence: TGTGCCAGCAGTGACTCGCGGGAGTTAGAAGTAAATGAGCAGTTCTTC.

The chain has TRBV27 and TRBJ1-5, with D hard to call. Per the germline V gene, CDR1 is MNHEY and CDR2 is SMNVEV (reference sequence). V lost 5 bases and J lost 9, with 14 bases in between. The CDR3 is made up of 13 amino acids. CDR3 residues: CASSERLLGPQHF. DNA of the CDR3: TGTGCCAGCAGTGAAAGACTCCTCGGGCCCCAGCATTTT.

The chain combines TRBV2 with TRBJ2-2, with 7 bases lining up with TRBD1. The length of the CDR3 is 14 residues. Per germline, CDR1 SNHLY and CDR2 FYNNEI. J gave up 1 base and V 4 bases, and 0 bases lay outside the gene matches. Here the CDR3 reads CASSGTGNTGELFF. As DNA, the CDR3 is TGTGCCAGCAGTGGGACAGGGAACACCGGGGAGCTGTTTTTT.

The J gene is TRBJ1-6, the V gene TRBV5-4; D call uncertain. This CDR3 contains 13 residues. V was clipped by 2 bases and J by 7 bases, with 7 bases between them. Germline V gives CDR1 SGHNT, CDR2 YYREEE (reference sequence). The CDR3 DNA follows: TGTGCCAGCAGCTTTGGCACCAATTCACCCCTCCACTTT. Residues: CASSFGTNSPLHF.

This chain links TRBV5-4 with TRBJ2-5, with TRBD2 as a possible D gene (5 bases). CDR1 and CDR2 (germline): SGHNT, YYREEE (reference sequence). V lost 6 bases and J lost 2, with 17 bases in between. The CDR3 extends over 15 amino acids. CDR3 sequence (DNA): TGTGCCAGCACCTTCCGGGGTACATTACAAGAGACCCAGTACTTC. Translation: CASTFRGTLQETQYF.

The chain joins TRBV5-4 to TRBJ2-7; TRBD1 might be the D (5 bases). The CDR3 sequence is 14 residues long. V lost 1 base and J lost 2, with 10 bases in between. CDR1 and CDR2 from the germline V gene are SGHNT and YYREEE (reference sequence). The CDR3 coding sequence is TGTGCCAGCAGCTTGCAGGGTATTGCCTACGAGCAGTACTTC. Translating it yields CASSLQGIAYEQYF. Combining the CDR3 with reference TRBV5-4 and TRBJ2-7 gives the whole variable domain ETGVTQSPTHLIKTRGQQVTLRCSSQSGHNTVSWYQQALGQGPQFIFQYYREEENGRGNFPPRFSGLQFPNYSSELNVNALELDDSALYLCASSLQGIAYEQYFGPGTRLTVT.

This chain uses TRBV18 with TRBJ2-4, with D maybe TRBD2 (6 bases). The CDR3 is made up of 17 amino acids. From germline, CDR1 is KGHSH and CDR2 LQKENI. The V and J ends lost 3 bases and 0 bases respectively, with 15 bases between them. The DNA for the CDR3 is TGTGCCAGCTCACCGGGGGACTTATGGCTAGCCAAAAACATTCAGTACTTC. Translated: CASSPGDLWLAKNIQYF.

V is TRBV19 and J is TRBJ2-3; D possibly corresponds to TRBD2 (5 bases). The ends were cut back, 6 bases at V and 8 bases at J, with 12 bases in the middle. CDR1 and CDR2 from the germline V gene are LNHDA and SQIVND (reference sequence). The CDR3 extends over 12 amino acids. The CDR3, as DNA: TGTGCCAGTAGAGATCGGGGTTTTACGCAGTATTTT. This encodes CASRDRGFTQYF.

J is TRBJ2-2 and V is TRBV29-1, with D perhaps TRBD2 (6 bases). The CDR3 has 14 amino acids. Trimming cost V 7 bases and J 1 base, with 13 bases left between them. The V gene's germline CDR1 is SQVTM and CDR2 ANQGSEA. The CDR3 nucleotides read TGCAGCGCGGGTGTGGGAGGGAACACCGGGGAGCTGTTTTTT. Translated, it gives CSAGVGGNTGELFF.

The chain carries TRBV5-6 and TRBJ2-1; D might be TRBD2 (6 bases). Germline V gene data show CDR1 as SGHDT and CDR2 as YYEEEE. With 4 bases removed from V and 2 bases from J, the gap between germline ends came to 10 bases. CDR3 length: 14 residues. The CDR3 sequence is CASSRLVPYNEQFF. DNA of the CDR3: TGTGCCAGCAGCCGACTAGTCCCCTACAATGAGCAGTTCTTC.

CDR3 sequence reads: CASSWGDGGGTEAFF. The CDR3 nucleotides read TGCGCCAGCAGCTGGGGAGATGGAGGTGGTACTGAAGCTTTCTTT. The chain links TRBV5-1 to TRBJ1-1; D is unclear. The CDR3 loop spans 15 amino acids. Germline-derived CDR1 and CDR2 are SGHRS and YFSETQ. V shed 3 bases and J shed 5 bases, with 17 bases lying between them. The complete variable domain, with remaining parts taken from reference TRBV5-1 and TRBJ1-1, reads KAGVTQTPRYLIKTRGQQVTLSCSPISGHRSVSWYQQTPGQGLQFLFEYFSETQRNKGNFPGRFSGRQFSNSRSEMNVSTLELGDSALYLCASSWGDGGGTEAFFGQGTRLTVV.

This clone was detected only once. This chain joins TRBV18 and TRBJ2-7, with D hard to call. The CDR3 loop spans 15 amino acids. Trimming stripped 4 bases from V and 2 bases from J, with 15 bases between. Germline V lookup: CDR1 KGHSH, CDR2 LQKENI. CDR3 protein: CASSLTTGSTYEQYF. CDR3 in DNA: TGTGCCAGCTCACTAACAACCGGGTCAACCTACGAGCAGTACTTC.

The CDR3: CSAGTGDYQPQHF. Written as DNA, the CDR3 is TGCAGCGCTGGGACAGGGGATTATCAGCCCCAGCATTTT. This chain joins TRBV29-1 and TRBJ1-5; 10 bases fit TRBD1. This CDR3 has 13 amino acids. The ends lost 7 bases at V and 5 bases at J; junction bases unmatched: 5. From germline, CDR1 is SQVTM and CDR2 ANQGSEA.

CDR3 in amino acids: CASSVGGNTEAFF. CDR3 bases: TGTGCCAGCAGTGTCGGCGGGAACACTGAAGCTTTCTTT. This chain joins TRBV6-1 and TRBJ1-1; D gene ambiguous. Trimming took 4 bases from V and 1 from J, leaving 7 bases between them. CDR1 and CDR2 (germline): MNHNS, SASEGT. CDR3 size: 13 residues.

The V call is TRBV4-1, the J call TRBJ1-4; 7 bases are a match to TRBD1. The length of the CDR3 is 16 residues. CDR1 is MGHRA, CDR2 YSYEKL, per germline. The trim removed 0 bases at V and 6 bases at J, leaving 7 bases unmatched. CDR3 sequence reads: CASSQDPGQFHEKLFF. The CDR3 nucleotides read TGCGCCAGCAGCCAAGACCCGGGACAGTTCCATGAAAAACTGTTTTTT.

The V and J genes are TRBV6-4 and TRBJ2-3; 9 bases line up with TRBD1. Trimming removed 6 bases from V and 2 bases from J; junction bases left unmatched: 12. The CDR3 runs to 17 residues. Germline V gives CDR1 MRHNA, CDR2 SNTAGT. The CDR3 DNA reads as TGTGCCAGCAGCGCCGCGCCGGGACAGGGATTCACAGATACGCAGTATTTT. It codes for CASSAAPGQGFTDTQYF.

Here the CDR3 DNA reads TGTGCCAGCAGTGAAGCCCCGGGCGGGGAGCTGTTTTTT. It is translated as CASSEAPGGELFF. The rearrangement joins TRBV6-1 to TRBJ2-2; unclear D gene. The CDR3 is 13 residues long. Trimming removed 0 bases at V and 7 bases at J, with 6 bases between. The germline CDR1 and CDR2 sequences are MNHNS and SASEGT.

This clone was observed a handful of times. This chain connects TRBV21-1 to TRBJ2-7; the tabulated D call, TRBD2, remains unverified against the DNA. TRBV21-1 is termed a pseudogene. The CDR3 length is 13 residues. CDR3 nucleotides: TGTGCCAGCAGCAAGGGACTAGAATACGAGCAGTACTTC. It yields the protein CASSKGLEYEQYF.

V and J are TRBV5-1 and TRBJ2-1, with 10 bases lining up with TRBD2. J lost 9 bases, V lost 5 bases, and 11 bases had no gene match. CDR1 and CDR2 (germline): SGHRS, YFSETQ. This CDR3 has 15 amino acids. CDR3 region: CASRDASGGLGEQFF. CDR3 DNA sequence: TGCGCCAGCAGGGACGCTAGCGGGGGTCTGGGTGAGCAGTTCTTC.

This chain joins TRBV28 and TRBJ1-2; 9 positions agree with TRBD1. There are 19 residues in the CDR3. The germline V gene encodes CDR1 MDHEN and CDR2 SYDVKM. Trimming took 4 bases from V and 5 from J; bases not matched to a gene: 20. The chain's CDR3 is CASSSRRNRGRDIRYGYTF. The CDR3 bases are TGTGCCAGCAGTTCCCGACGCAACAGGGGGCGGGATATCCGATATGGCTACACCTTC.

The rearrangement links TRBV6-5 to TRBJ1-5; no reliable D call. Germline V gene lookup returns CDR1 MNHEY and CDR2 SVGAGI. This CDR3 comprises 12 residues. V shed 9 bases and J shed 4 bases, with 10 bases lying between them. The CDR3 sequence: CASRATNQPQHF. The CDR3 nucleotides read TGTGCCAGTCGCGCAACTAATCAGCCCCAGCATTTT.

V and J are TRBV7-8 and TRBJ2-7, with 12 bases that match TRBD2. Germline V gives CDR1 SGHVS, CDR2 FQNEAQ. This CDR3 is built from 15 residues. With V trimmed by 7 bases and J by 4 bases, 8 bases remained unmatched. CDR3 region: CASNPSTSGRYEQYF. CDR3 in DNA: TGTGCCAGCAACCCCTCGACTAGCGGGAGATACGAGCAGTACTTC.

This chain connects TRBV5-1 to TRBJ1-1, with D uncertain. Trimming removed 1 base at V and 3 bases at J, with 7 bases between. Germline V gives CDR1 SGHRS, CDR2 YFSETQ. This CDR3 is 13 amino acids long. CDR3 coding DNA: TGCGCCAGCAGCTTGACTCGTTACACTGAAGCTTTCTTT. As protein: CASSLTRYTEAFF.

In this sample, this clone turned up once. The chain links TRBV27 to TRBJ2-3; a weak D match, TRBD2 (5 bases). Trimming removed 4 bases from V and 2 bases from J, with 13 bases in between. Per the germline V gene, CDR1 is MNHEY and CDR2 is SMNVEV (reference sequence). The CDR3 is 15 amino acids. The chain's CDR3 is CASSWGARATDTQYF. Written as DNA, the CDR3 is TGTGCCAGCAGTTGGGGTGCGAGGGCCACAGATACGCAGTATTTT.

The chain carries TRBV7-9 and TRBJ2-7; no clear D. This CDR3 spans 13 amino acids. CDR1 and CDR2 from the germline V gene are SEHNR and FQNEAQ (reference sequence). V was clipped by 1 base and J by 4 bases, with 8 bases between them. CDR3 in DNA: TGTGCCAGCAGCTTAGAAGACTCTTACGAGCAGTACTTC. This sequence encodes CASSLEDSYEQYF.

The CDR3 sequence is CASSSRDRTYEQYF. CDR3 bases: TGCGCCAGCAGCTCCAGGGACAGGACCTACGAGCAGTACTTC. This chain joins TRBV5-1 and TRBJ2-7; 8 bases are shared with TRBD1. CDR1 and CDR2 from the germline V gene are SGHRS and YFSETQ. V trimming: 3 bases; J trimming: 2 bases; junction bases outside the gene matches: 4. The CDR3 has 14 residues.

V and J are TRBV10-3 and TRBJ1-5, with a possible D match to TRBD1 (6 bases). Per the germline V gene, CDR1 is ENHRY and CDR2 is SYGVKD. The CDR3 runs to 14 residues. V lost 8 bases to trimming and J lost 7 bases, with 18 bases between them. CDR3 loop: CAIGGHSPTQPQHF. CDR3 sequence (DNA): TGTGCCATCGGGGGACACTCTCCTACACAGCCCCAGCATTTT.

The rearrangement links TRBV4-2 to TRBJ2-7, with D maybe TRBD1 (6 bases). Per germline, CDR1 LGHNA and CDR2 YNFKEQ. Trimming shortened V by 0 bases and J by 1 base, and 13 bases separated the two germline ends. The CDR3 is 16 residues long. The CDR3 region has the DNA TGTGCCAGCAGCCAAGATACGGCAGGGGCTTCCTACGAGCAGTACTTC. Translation: CASSQDTAGASYEQYF.

The chain is built from TRBV4-1 and TRBJ2-5; 13 bases fit TRBD2. The germline gives CDR1 MGHRA, CDR2 YSYEKL. This CDR3 is built from 16 residues. J was trimmed by 1 base and V by 4 bases; bases with no gene match: 3. The CDR3 sequence: CASSRGLAGTQETQYF. The CDR3 bases are TGCGCCAGCAGCCGGGGACTAGCGGGGACCCAAGAGACCCAGTACTTC.

J is TRBJ1-5 and V is TRBV9; 8 nucleotides align to TRBD1. The germline CDR1 and CDR2 sequences are SGDLS and YYNGEE. There are 14 residues in the CDR3. J lost 5 bases, V lost 3 bases, and 4 bases had no gene match. CDR3 DNA sequence: TGTGCCAGCAGCGCAGGACAGGGCGATCAGCCCCAGCATTTT. Amino acids: CASSAGQGDQPQHF. Together with reference TRBV9 and TRBJ1-5, the CDR3 gives the full variable domain: DSGVTQTPKHLITATGQRVTLRCSPRSGDLSVYWYQQSLDQGLQFLIQYYNGEERAKGNILERFSAQQFPDLHSELNLSSLELGDSALYFCASSAGQGDQPQHFGDGTRLSIL.